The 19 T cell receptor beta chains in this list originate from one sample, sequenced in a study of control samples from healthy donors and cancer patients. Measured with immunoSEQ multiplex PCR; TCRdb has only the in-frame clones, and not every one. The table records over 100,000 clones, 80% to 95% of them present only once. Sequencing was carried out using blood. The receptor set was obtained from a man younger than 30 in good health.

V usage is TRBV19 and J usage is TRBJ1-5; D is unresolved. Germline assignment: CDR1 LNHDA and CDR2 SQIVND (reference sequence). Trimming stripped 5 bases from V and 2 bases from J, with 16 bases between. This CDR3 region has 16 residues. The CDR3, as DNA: TGTGCCAGTAGTCAAGAACCGGCTTTGGGCAATCAGCCCCAGCATTTT. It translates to CASSQEPALGNQPQHF.

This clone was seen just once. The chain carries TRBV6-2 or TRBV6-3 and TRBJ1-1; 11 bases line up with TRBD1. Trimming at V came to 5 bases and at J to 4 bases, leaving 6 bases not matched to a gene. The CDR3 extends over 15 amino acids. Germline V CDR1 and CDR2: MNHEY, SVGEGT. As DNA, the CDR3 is TGTGCCAGCAGTCTCAGGACAGGGGGCATCACTGAAGCTTTCTTT. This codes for CASSLRTGGITEAFF.

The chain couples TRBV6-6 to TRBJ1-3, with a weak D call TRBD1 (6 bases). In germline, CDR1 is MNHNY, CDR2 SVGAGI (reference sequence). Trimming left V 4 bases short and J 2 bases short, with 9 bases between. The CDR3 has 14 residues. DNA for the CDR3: TGTGCCAGCAGTTTCGGGACACCTGGAAACACCATATATTTT. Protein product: CASSFGTPGNTIYF.

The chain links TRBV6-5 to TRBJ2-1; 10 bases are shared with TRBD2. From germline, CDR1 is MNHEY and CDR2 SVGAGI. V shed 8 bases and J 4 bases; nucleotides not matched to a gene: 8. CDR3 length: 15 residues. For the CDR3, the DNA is TGTGCCAGCGCGACCATAGCGGGGGGTTACAATGAGCAGTTCTTC. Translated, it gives CASATIAGGYNEQFF.

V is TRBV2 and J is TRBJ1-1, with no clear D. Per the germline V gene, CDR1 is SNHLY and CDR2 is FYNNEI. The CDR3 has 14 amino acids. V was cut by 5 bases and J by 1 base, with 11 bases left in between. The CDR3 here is CASSFDLKNTEAFF. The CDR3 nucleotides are TGTGCCAGCAGTTTTGACCTGAAGAACACTGAAGCTTTCTTT.

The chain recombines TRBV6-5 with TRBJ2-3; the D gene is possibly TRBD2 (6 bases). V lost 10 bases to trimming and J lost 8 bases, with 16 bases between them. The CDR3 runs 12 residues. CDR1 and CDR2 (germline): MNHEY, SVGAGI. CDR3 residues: CAIERDSSTQYF. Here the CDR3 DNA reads TGTGCCATAGAACGGGACTCCTCTACGCAGTATTTT.

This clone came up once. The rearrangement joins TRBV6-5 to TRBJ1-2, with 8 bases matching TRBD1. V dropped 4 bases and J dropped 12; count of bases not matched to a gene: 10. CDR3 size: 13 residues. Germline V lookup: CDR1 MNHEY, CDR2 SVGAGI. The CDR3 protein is CASSSGQGAVHTF. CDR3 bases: TGTGCCAGCAGTTCCGGACAGGGTGCGGTTCACACCTTC.

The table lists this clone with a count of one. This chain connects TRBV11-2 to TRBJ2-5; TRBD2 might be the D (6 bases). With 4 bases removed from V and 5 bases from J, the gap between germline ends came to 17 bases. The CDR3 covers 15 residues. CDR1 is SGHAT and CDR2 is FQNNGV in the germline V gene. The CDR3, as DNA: TGTGCCAGCAGCTCGACCGCGGGGTACCGGGAGACCCAGTACTTC. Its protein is CASSSTAGYRETQYF.

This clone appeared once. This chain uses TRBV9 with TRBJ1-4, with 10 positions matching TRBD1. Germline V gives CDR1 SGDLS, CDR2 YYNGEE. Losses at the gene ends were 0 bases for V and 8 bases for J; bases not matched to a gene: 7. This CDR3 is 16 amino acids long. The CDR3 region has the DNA TGTGCCAGCAGCGTAGCTGCGACAGGGGGCGAAGAAAAACTGTTTTTT. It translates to CASSVAATGGEEKLFF.

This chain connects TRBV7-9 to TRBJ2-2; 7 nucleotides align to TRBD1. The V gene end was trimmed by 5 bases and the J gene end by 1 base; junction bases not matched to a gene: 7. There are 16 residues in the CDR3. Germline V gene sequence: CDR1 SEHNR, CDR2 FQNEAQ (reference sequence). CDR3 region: CASSVQGDRNTGELFF. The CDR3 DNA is TGTGCCAGCAGCGTGCAGGGGGACAGGAACACCGGGGAGCTGTTTTTT.

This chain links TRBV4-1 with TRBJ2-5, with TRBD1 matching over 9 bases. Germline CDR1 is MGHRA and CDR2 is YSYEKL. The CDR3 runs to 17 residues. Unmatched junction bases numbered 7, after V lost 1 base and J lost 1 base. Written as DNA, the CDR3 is TGCGCCAGCAGCCAAGTACTGGCGACAGGGGGCCAAGAGACCCAGTACTTC. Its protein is CASSQVLATGGQETQYF.

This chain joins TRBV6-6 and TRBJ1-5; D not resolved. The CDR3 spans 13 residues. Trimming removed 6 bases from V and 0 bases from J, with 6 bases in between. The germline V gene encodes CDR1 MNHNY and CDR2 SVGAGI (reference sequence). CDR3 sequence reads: CASRRYSNQPQHF. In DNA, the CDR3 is TGTGCCAGCAGGCGGTATAGCAATCAGCCCCAGCATTTT.

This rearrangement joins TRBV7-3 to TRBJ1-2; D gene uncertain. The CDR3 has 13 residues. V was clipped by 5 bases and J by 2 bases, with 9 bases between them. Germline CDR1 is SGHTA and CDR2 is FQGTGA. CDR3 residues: CASSAGQNYGYTF. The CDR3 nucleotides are TGTGCCAGCAGCGCCGGGCAGAACTATGGCTACACCTTC.

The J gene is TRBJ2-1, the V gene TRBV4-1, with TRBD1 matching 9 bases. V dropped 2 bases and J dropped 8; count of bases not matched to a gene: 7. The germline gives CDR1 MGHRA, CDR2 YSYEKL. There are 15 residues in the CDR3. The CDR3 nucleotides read TGCGCCAGCAGCCAACCGGGACAGGGTCTCTATGAGCAGTTCTTC. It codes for CASSQPGQGLYEQFF.

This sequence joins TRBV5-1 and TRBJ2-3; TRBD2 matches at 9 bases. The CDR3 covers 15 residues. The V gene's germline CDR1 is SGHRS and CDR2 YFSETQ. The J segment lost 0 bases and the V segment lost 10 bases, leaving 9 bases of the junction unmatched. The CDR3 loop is CASSSGGLSTDTQYF. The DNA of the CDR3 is TGCGCCTCTAGTAGCGGGGGACTTAGCACAGATACGCAGTATTTT.

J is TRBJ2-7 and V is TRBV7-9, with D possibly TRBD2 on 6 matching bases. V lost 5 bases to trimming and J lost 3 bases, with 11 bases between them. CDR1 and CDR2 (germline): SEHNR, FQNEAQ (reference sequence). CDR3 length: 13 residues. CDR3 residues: CASSAPGVYEQYF. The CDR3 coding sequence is TGTGCCAGCAGCGCACCGGGGGTCTACGAGCAGTACTTC.

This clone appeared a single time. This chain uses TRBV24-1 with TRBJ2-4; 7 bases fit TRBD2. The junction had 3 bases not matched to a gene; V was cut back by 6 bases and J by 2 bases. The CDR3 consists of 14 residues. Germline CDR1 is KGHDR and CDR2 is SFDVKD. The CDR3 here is CATSPGGSKNIQYF. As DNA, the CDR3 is TGTGCCACCAGTCCCGGGGGGTCCAAAAACATTCAGTACTTC.

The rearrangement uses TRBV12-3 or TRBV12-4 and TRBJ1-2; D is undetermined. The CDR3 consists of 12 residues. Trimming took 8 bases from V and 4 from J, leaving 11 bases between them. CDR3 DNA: TGTGCCAGCCCCCACCACAGCTATGGCTACACCTTC. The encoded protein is CASPHHSYGYTF.

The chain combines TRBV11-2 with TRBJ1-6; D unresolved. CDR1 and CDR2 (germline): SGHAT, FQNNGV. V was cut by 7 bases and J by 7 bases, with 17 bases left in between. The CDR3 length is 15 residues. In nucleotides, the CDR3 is TGTGCCAGCACCTCAGTTCGGGAGCTCAATTCACCCCTCCACTTT. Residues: CASTSVRELNSPLHF.